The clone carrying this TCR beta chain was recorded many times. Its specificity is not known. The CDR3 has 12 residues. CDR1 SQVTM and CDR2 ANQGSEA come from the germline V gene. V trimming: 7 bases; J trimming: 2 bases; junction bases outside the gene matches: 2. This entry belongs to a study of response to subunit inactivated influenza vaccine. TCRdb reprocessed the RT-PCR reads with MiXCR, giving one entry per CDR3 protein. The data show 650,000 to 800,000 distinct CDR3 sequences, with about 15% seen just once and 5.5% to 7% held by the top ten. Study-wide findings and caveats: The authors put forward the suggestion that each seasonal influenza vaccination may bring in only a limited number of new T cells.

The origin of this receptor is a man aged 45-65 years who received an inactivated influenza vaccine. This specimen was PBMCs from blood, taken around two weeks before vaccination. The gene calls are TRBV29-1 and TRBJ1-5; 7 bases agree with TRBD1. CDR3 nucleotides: TGCAGCGCCGGGACAGGCAATCAGCCCCAGCATTTT. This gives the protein CSAGTGNQPQHF.